This passage covers 9 T cell receptor beta chains from one sample sequenced in a study of CD8 T cells in ankylosing spondylitis. Via MiXCR, TCRdb re-called the 5' RACE reads, giving one row per CDR3 protein. The sample lists more than 300,000 distinct CDR3 sequences; approximately 8% were seen once. These receptors' antigens are unknown. Whole-study findings and limits: Blood from ankylosing spondylitis patients appeared to carry a characteristic roughly eight-variant TCR beta motif.

The source material was blood, either unsorted or a sorted T cell fraction (not recorded which). These receptor sequences come from a male donor with ankylosing spondylitis.

This clonotype was seen only a few times. The V and J genes are TRBV4-3 and TRBJ2-3, with 9 bases that match TRBD1. This CDR3 has 16 amino acids. J lost 0 bases, V lost 1 base, and 2 bases had no gene match. From germline, CDR1 is LGHNA and CDR2 YSLEER. The CDR3 spells CASSQGTGESTDTQYF. In DNA, the CDR3 is TGCGCCAGCAGCCAAGGGACAGGGGAAAGCACAGATACGCAGTATTTT.

The rearrangement links TRBV20-1 to TRBJ2-5, with TRBD1 matching over 10 bases. CDR1 is DFQATT, CDR2 SNEGSKA, per germline (reference sequence). Germline trimming cut 6 bases from V and 4 bases from J; bases unmatched to any gene: 5. The CDR3 consists of 13 residues. The CDR3 nucleotides read TGCAGTGCCAAGACAGGGGGCCGAGAGACCCAGTACTTC. Protein product: CSAKTGGRETQYF.

This clonotype was recorded a few times. The chain links TRBV18 to TRBJ2-2; TRBD2 matches 8 bases. Trimming at V came to 2 bases and at J to 7 bases, leaving 15 bases not matched to a gene. The CDR3 totals 18 residues. Germline-derived CDR1 and CDR2 are KGHSH and LQKENI. CDR3 region: CASSPLPPGLGSYGELFF. Here the CDR3 DNA reads TGTGCCAGCTCACCATTGCCGCCGGGACTAGGTTCCTACGGGGAGCTGTTTTTT.

The chain employs TRBV29-1 and TRBJ2-7; 7 bases match TRBD1. From germline, CDR1 is SQVTM and CDR2 ANQGSEA. V lost 8 bases to trimming and J lost 2 bases; unmatched junction nucleotides: 9. This CDR3 is 13 amino acids long. CDR3 region: CSLISGGAYEQYF. The CDR3, as DNA: TGCAGCCTCATATCAGGGGGTGCCTACGAGCAGTACTTC.

This clonotype was counted many times. The chain uses TRBV27 and TRBJ2-3; 9 bases match TRBD2. This CDR3 is built from 17 residues. Germline V gene sequence: CDR1 MNHEY, CDR2 SMNVEV (reference sequence). V dropped 2 bases and J dropped 4; count of bases not matched to a gene: 10. CDR3 sequence (DNA): TGTGCCAGCAGTTTAACGGGCGGCGGGAGGGTACCAGATACGCAGTATTTT. This encodes CASSLTGGGRVPDTQYF.

CDR3 sequence: CASSGGGTHQETQYF. As DNA, the CDR3 is TGTGCCAGCAGCGGTGGGGGGACTCACCAAGAGACCCAGTACTTC. The chain is built from TRBV9 and TRBJ2-5; weak D call: TRBD2 (6 bases). Trimming pared 3 bases from V and 0 bases from J, leaving 12 bases between. The CDR3 extends over 15 amino acids. CDR1 is SGDLS and CDR2 is YYNGEE in the germline V gene.

This clonotype was picked up many times. The V call is TRBV27, the J call TRBJ2-1; weak D call: TRBD2 (6 bases). The CDR3 totals 15 residues. V shed 3 bases and J shed 7 bases, with 16 bases lying between them. Per the germline V gene, CDR1 is MNHEY and CDR2 is SMNVEV (reference sequence). CDR3 bases: TGTGCCAGCAGTTTCCTTTCCAGGGCGGGGAATGAGCAGTTCTTC. Translating gives CASSFLSRAGNEQFF.

The chain couples TRBV20-1 to TRBJ1-3; 8 nucleotides match TRBD1. CDR1 DFQATT and CDR2 SNEGSKA come from the germline V gene (reference sequence). The V segment lost 0 bases and the J segment 3 bases; nucleotides outside the gene matches: 7. The CDR3 loop spans 16 amino acids. CDR3 bases: TGCAGTGCTAGAGATCAGCAGGGGGCAGATGGAAACACCATATATTTT. It translates to CSARDQQGADGNTIYF.

This chain uses TRBV20-1 with TRBJ1-5; D gene unclear. The CDR3 has 13 amino acids. The germline V and J ends were trimmed by 2 bases and 1 base, with 6 bases remaining between them. From germline, CDR1 is DFQATT and CDR2 SNEGSKA (reference sequence). CDR3 amino acids: CSARIGSNQPQHF. For the CDR3, the DNA is TGCAGTGCTAGAATCGGCAGCAATCAGCCCCAGCATTTT.